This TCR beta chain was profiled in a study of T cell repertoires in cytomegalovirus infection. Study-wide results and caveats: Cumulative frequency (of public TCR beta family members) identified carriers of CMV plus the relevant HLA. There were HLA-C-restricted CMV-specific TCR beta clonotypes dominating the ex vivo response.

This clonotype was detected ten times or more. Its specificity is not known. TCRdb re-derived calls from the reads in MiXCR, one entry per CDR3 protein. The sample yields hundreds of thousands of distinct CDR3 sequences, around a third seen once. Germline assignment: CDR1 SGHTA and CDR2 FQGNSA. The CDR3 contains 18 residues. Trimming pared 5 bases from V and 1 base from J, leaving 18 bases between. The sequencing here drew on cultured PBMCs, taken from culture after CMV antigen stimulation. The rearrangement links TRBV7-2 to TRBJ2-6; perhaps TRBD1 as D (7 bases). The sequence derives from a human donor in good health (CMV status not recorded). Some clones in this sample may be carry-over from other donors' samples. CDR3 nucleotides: TGTGCCAGCAGCCAGGGGGTGGGGGGATCATCTGGGGCCAACGTCCTGACTTTC. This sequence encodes CASSQGVGGSSGANVLTF.